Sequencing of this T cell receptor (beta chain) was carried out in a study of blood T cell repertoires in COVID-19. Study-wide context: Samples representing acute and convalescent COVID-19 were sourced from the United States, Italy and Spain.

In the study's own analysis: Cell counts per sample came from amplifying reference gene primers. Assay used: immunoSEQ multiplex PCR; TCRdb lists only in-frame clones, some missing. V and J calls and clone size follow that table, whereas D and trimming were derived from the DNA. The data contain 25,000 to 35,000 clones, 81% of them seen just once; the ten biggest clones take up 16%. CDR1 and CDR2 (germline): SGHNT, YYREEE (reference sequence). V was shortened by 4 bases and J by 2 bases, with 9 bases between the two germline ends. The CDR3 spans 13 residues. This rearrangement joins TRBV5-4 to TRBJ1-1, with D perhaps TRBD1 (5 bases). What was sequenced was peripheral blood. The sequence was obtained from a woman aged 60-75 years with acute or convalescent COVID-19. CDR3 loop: CASSRGLNTEAFF. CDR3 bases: TGTGCCAGCAGCAGGGGACTTAACACTGAAGCTTTCTTT.